This T cell receptor (beta chain) was recovered during a study of blood T cell repertoires in COVID-19 (dated by TCRdb to 2018 to 2021). A note on the overall study: Collaborator samples came from the United States, Italy and Spain and covered acute and convalescent phases of COVID-19. The material from the prospective study consisted of cDNA or gDNA derived from T cells, B-cell-depleted T cells, or PBMCs. Deeply sampled blood TCRbeta repertoires from subjects exposed to, actively infected with, or recovered from COVID-19 were included in the dataset. The repertoires were made available in a free public database intended to serve as a resource for research on the immune response to SARS-CoV-2. Samples came from the ongoing ImmuneRACE study (first 160 participants) plus 1,254 subjects from 6 global collaborators. Sample metadata almost always included a de-identified subject ID, COVID-19 status, age in years and sex. Where available, HLA class I and class II types were taken from metadata supplied by the sample provider and were not determined by assay-based typing. The full study reports these points: Clinical and demographic metadata were provided uncurated, with the amount varying by source and participant.

TCRbeta CDR3 regions were amplified from genomic DNA using the immunoSEQ Assay, a bias-controlled multiplex PCR. Turning to the authors' computational methods: Nucleated cell counts per sample were estimated from amplification of reference gene primers within the assay. Sequence reads were collapsed and filtered to measure the absolute abundance of every unique TCRbeta CDR3 rearrangement. For each sample, productive Simpson clonality was calculated as the square root of Simpson's diversity index over productive rearrangements. TCRdb mirrors the immuneACCESS table, restricted to in-frame sequences. Some clones are absent from its copies; in checked studies, under half trace to an unresolved V gene, and the reason for the others is unknown. V, J and clone size are taken as reported in that table, and D and trimming were inferred from the DNA itself. This sample is represented by under 250,000 clones; approximately 90% of them were singletons. Under 4% of the sample comes from the top ten.

In the prospective study, participants were roughly 18 to 89 years old, resided in about two dozen geographic areas of the United States, and were enrolled through a virtual design. To assign participants to cohorts, the prospective study relied on clinical history that participants themselves reported in a screening survey and a study questionnaire. In the prospective study, whole blood, serum and a nasopharyngeal or oropharyngeal swab were collected from each participant by mobile phlebotomists. Over a 2-month period, participants in the prospective study had the option of providing additional blood draws and questionnaires. Prospective study blood samples were shipped either frozen or at room temperature before DNA extraction. Remarks on this clone: The antigen this receptor binds is unknown. One base away there is no much larger clone; base qualities are not given.

As encoded in the germline V gene, CDR1 is SGHDT while CDR2 is YYEEEE. Here V drops 0 bases and J drops 13 bases, and the junction holds 10 bases not matched to any gene. CDR3 length: 15 amino acids, cysteine to phenylalanine. Only the CDR3 part of the read is kept: 45 bases, read in frame from the first base. The sequencing input was PBMCs or T cells enriched from blood (not recorded which). The clonotype was recovered from a woman between 18 and 29 years old in a cohort exposed to, infected with or recovered from COVID-19 (not recorded which). The chain is assembled from TRBV5-6 and TRBJ2-5; 12 junctional bases match TRBD1. The CDR3 region has the sequence CASSLDRGDRGPRYF. The DNA is TGTGCCAGCAGCTTGGATAGGGGGGACAGGGGGCCCCGGTACTTC.